The clone carrying this T cell receptor (beta chain) was seen more than once but under ten times. The antigen remains undetermined. TCRdb recomputed calls from the RT-PCR reads with MiXCR, one row per CDR3 protein. Among approximately 500,000 distinct CDR3 sequences listed, roughly 13% were seen once. The data originate from a study of response to subunit inactivated influenza vaccine. Overall study findings and caveats: It was the authors' suggestion that each seasonal influenza vaccination recruits few new T cells.

With 1 base removed from V and 8 bases from J, the gap between germline ends came to 14 bases. Germline CDR1 LGHNA, CDR2 YNFKEQ. This CDR3 comprises 15 residues. The source of this sequence is a man in his fifties who received an inactivated influenza vaccine. V and J are TRBV4-2 and TRBJ1-4; D is possibly TRBD1 (5 bases). Sequencing used PBMCs from blood, obtained 40 to 50 days after vaccination. The CDR3 here is CASSQGGQGGEKLFF. The CDR3 coding sequence is TGTGCCAGCAGCCAAGGTGGGCAGGGCGGCGAAAAACTGTTTTTT.